The T cell receptor (beta chain) under discussion was sequenced for a study of blood T cell repertoires in COVID-19. The wider study: There were acute and convalescent COVID-19 samples, and they came from the United States, Italy and Spain. In each case, the material was cDNA or gDNA derived from T cells, B-cell-depleted T cells, or PBMCs.

The V end lost 2 bases, the J end lost 0 bases, and 13 bases lay between the germline ends. From germline, CDR1 is SEHNR and CDR2 FQNEAQ (reference sequence). This CDR3 has 17 residues. How the authors handled the data: Using reference gene primer amplification, nucleated cell counts were estimated. Using immunoSEQ multiplex PCR, the repertoire was profiled, and TCRdb retains in-frame clones only, with some absent. V and J calls and clone size are those listed in that table; D and trimming were worked out from the DNA. The sample lists just under 90,000 clones, around 88% occurring once. This chain uses TRBV7-9 with TRBJ2-2; D is possibly TRBD2 (6 bases). The TCR comes from a man between 60 and 75 years old with acute or convalescent COVID-19. The sequenced sample was peripheral blood. CDR3 DNA: TGTGCCAGCAGCTTACTGGGCGGGACCTCGAACACCGGGGAGCTGTTTTTT. Its protein product is CASSLLGGTSNTGELFF.